This T cell receptor (beta chain) was sequenced for a study of shared clonotypes between healthy human individuals. Trimming took off 2 bases at V and 10 bases at J, with 6 bases between the two ends. The germline CDR1 and CDR2 sequences are KGHSH and LQKENI. The CDR3 extends over 11 amino acids. This clone has a handful of counts. Within the sample, other DNA sequences also encode this same CDR3. Clones were read by immunoSEQ multiplex PCR, and TCRdb kept only the in-frame ones, dropping some. The sample shows 450,000 to 500,000 clones, around four fifths of them seen only once. The chain joins TRBV18 to TRBJ2-1; no clear D gene. This receptor was taken from a woman between 40 and 50 years old in good health. Some clones in this sample may be carry-over from other donors' samples. Sequenced material: PBMCs. CDR3 loop: CASSPGVEQFF. The CDR3, as DNA: TGTGCCAGCTCACCAGGGGTAGAGCAGTTCTTC.